These 25 T cell receptor beta chains share one sample of origin, sequenced in a study of blood T cell repertoires in COVID-19. Libraries were prepared by immunoSEQ multiplex PCR; TCRdb keeps only in-frame clonotypes and omits some of them. Of about 150,000 clones in the sample, 85% to 90% were seen once. The sequenced material came from peripheral blood. The receptor source for this set is a man younger than 35 with COVID-19, enrolled during active disease.

The CDR3 nucleotides are TGTGCCAGCAGCGTAGGCCCGACAGGGCGGGAGACCCAGTACTTC. Translated: CASSVGPTGRETQYF. This chain connects TRBV9 to TRBJ2-5, with 7 bases identical to TRBD1. V trimming: 0 bases; J trimming: 5 bases; junction bases outside the gene matches: 7. The CDR3 is made up of 15 amino acids. Germline CDR1 SGDLS, CDR2 YYNGEE.

This chain uses TRBV6-5 with TRBJ1-1; TRBD1 is a possible D gene (5 bases). The CDR3 has 13 residues. V lost 6 bases and J lost 1, with 9 bases in between. Germline CDR1 reads MNHEY; CDR2 reads SVGAGI. The CDR3 region is CASSRQSNTEAFF. In DNA form, the CDR3 reads TGTGCCAGCAGCAGACAGTCGAACACTGAAGCTTTCTTT.

This chain uses TRBV27 with TRBJ2-7, with 7 bases identical to TRBD2. CDR3 length: 18 amino acids. The germline CDR1 and CDR2 sequences are MNHEY and SMNVEV (reference sequence). J gave up 3 bases and V 6 bases, and 20 bases lay outside the gene matches. CDR3 in DNA: TGTGCCAGCAGGGCCCCTCCCGAGGGCGGGAGACTATACTACGAGCAGTACTTC. This gives the protein CASRAPPEGGRLYYEQYF.

V is TRBV28 and J is TRBJ2-5; tentative D call: TRBD1 (6 bases). V lost 2 bases to trimming and J lost 1 base, with 8 bases between them. Germline-derived CDR1 and CDR2 are MDHEN and SYDVKM. CDR3 size: 14 residues. The CDR3 spells CASSLMDSQETQYF. DNA of the CDR3: TGTGCCAGCAGTTTAATGGACAGCCAAGAGACCCAGTACTTC.

The rearrangement uses TRBV19 and TRBJ2-7; D not certain. Per the germline V gene, CDR1 is LNHDA and CDR2 is SQIVND (reference sequence). This CDR3 is built from 14 residues. V lost 3 bases, J lost 0 bases, and 9 bases lay in between. The CDR3, as DNA: TGTGCCAGTAGTATTGGGCAGAGCTCCTACGAGCAGTACTTC. Translated, it gives CASSIGQSSYEQYF.

The V call is TRBV7-2, the J call TRBJ1-3; unclear D gene. Trimming removed 3 bases from V and 8 bases from J, with 8 bases in between. Germline loops: CDR1 SGHTA, CDR2 FQGNSA. This CDR3 has 12 amino acids. The CDR3 DNA sequence: TGTGCCAGCAGCTTCAGCGGGGACACCATATATTTT. It specifies CASSFSGDTIYF.

This sequence joins TRBV4-1 and TRBJ1-5; D not certain. Germline V lookup: CDR1 MGHRA, CDR2 YSYEKL. CDR3 length: 16 amino acids. V shed 1 base and J shed 5 bases, with 15 bases lying between them. CDR3 coding DNA: TGCGCCAGCAGCCAAGTCGGTCGGGCGCGGGATCAGCCCCAGCATTTT. Amino acids: CASSQVGRARDQPQHF.

The chain is built from TRBV5-6 and TRBJ1-1, with no clear D. Trimming stripped 1 base from V and 4 bases from J, with 17 bases between. The CDR3 has 16 amino acids. In germline, CDR1 is SGHDT, CDR2 YYEEEE. The CDR3 loop is CASSLFRALYGTEAFF. The CDR3 DNA sequence: TGTGCCAGCAGCTTGTTCCGCGCCCTATACGGCACTGAAGCTTTCTTT.

The chain couples TRBV6-5 to TRBJ1-2; 9 nucleotides line up with TRBD1. CDR3 size: 12 residues. Germline assignment: CDR1 MNHEY and CDR2 SVGAGI. With V trimmed by 6 bases and J by 8 bases, 4 bases remained unmatched. CDR3 sequence (DNA): TGTGCCAGCAGAGGACAGGGGTGGGGCTACACCTTC. Its protein is CASRGQGWGYTF.

The chain carries TRBV7-9 and TRBJ2-1, with 10 bases lining up with TRBD2. The CDR3 is 19 amino acids. The germline V gene encodes CDR1 SEHNR and CDR2 FQNEAQ (reference sequence). The V and J ends lost 0 bases and 8 bases, in that order; junction bases with no gene match: 16. CDR3 coding DNA: TGTGCCAGCAGCTTAGCGAGCCTAGCGGGAGTGTTGGGTTGGGATGAGCAGTTCTTC. The encoded protein is CASSLASLAGVLGWDEQFF.

The chain joins TRBV6-6 to TRBJ2-7; 10 nucleotides align to TRBD2. The CDR3 is made up of 14 amino acids. Germline CDR1 is MNHNY and CDR2 is SVGAGI (reference sequence). J gave up 6 bases and V 4 bases, and 6 bases lay outside the gene matches. Written as DNA, the CDR3 is TGTGCCAGCAGTTCGTCTAGCGGGAGCGGCGAGCAGTACTTC. Translated: CASSSSSGSGEQYF.

The V and J genes are TRBV13 and TRBJ2-7, with 10 bases that match TRBD1. Germline CDR1 and CDR2: PRHDT and FYEKMQ (reference sequence). The V gene end was trimmed by 5 bases and the J gene end by 4 bases; junction bases not matched to a gene: 5. The CDR3 is made up of 14 amino acids. The CDR3 region has the DNA TGTGCCAGCAGCGAGGGACAGGGGAGGTACGAGCAGTACTTC. Its translation is CASSEGQGRYEQYF.

The rearrangement links TRBV28 to TRBJ2-7; D possibly corresponds to TRBD1 (5 bases). The CDR3 runs to 15 residues. Germline CDR1 reads MDHEN; CDR2 reads SYDVKM. Trimming removed 10 bases from V and 0 bases from J, with 19 bases in between. The CDR3 DNA sequence: TGTGCCATCACGAGCTCGACAGTGAGCTCCTACGAGCAGTACTTC. Amino acids: CAITSSTVSSYEQYF. The full variable domain, in which reference TRBV28 and TRBJ2-7 provide the parts outside the CDR3, is DVKVTQSSRYLVKRTGEKVFLECVQDMDHENMFWYRQDPGLGLRLIYFSYDVKMKEKGDIPEGYSVSREKKERFSLILESASTNQTSMYLCAITSSTVSSYEQYFGPGTRLTVT.

The chain recombines TRBV7-9 with TRBJ1-1; D gene unclear. CDR3 length: 12 residues. V was clipped by 4 bases and J by 7 bases, with 10 bases between them. Germline V gives CDR1 SEHNR, CDR2 FQNEAQ (reference sequence). The CDR3 sequence: CASSSFEVEAFF. As DNA, the CDR3 is TGTGCCAGCAGCTCTTTTGAGGTTGAAGCTTTCTTT.

The chain carries TRBV19 and TRBJ2-7; D unclear. Germline-derived CDR1 and CDR2 are LNHDA and SQIVND (reference sequence). The CDR3 consists of 13 residues. Trimming took off 5 bases at V and 0 bases at J, with 8 bases between the two ends. In DNA form, the CDR3 reads TGTGCCAGTAGTTATGCAGGCTCCTACGAGCAGTACTTC. This gives the protein CASSYAGSYEQYF.

The chain employs TRBV5-1 and TRBJ1-1, with D tentatively TRBD1 (5 bases). The V gene's germline CDR1 is SGHRS and CDR2 YFSETQ. Trimming removed 1 base at V and 5 bases at J, with 9 bases between. There are 13 residues in the CDR3. The CDR3 DNA follows: TGCGCCAGCAGCTTGTCGGAGGGGACTGAAGCTTTCTTT. Its protein product is CASSLSEGTEAFF.

The chain couples TRBV9 to TRBJ2-2, with a tentative D call TRBD2 (6 bases). This CDR3 is built from 15 residues. V was trimmed by 0 bases and J by 7 bases, leaving 13 bases between them. Germline V CDR1 and CDR2: SGDLS, YYNGEE. This CDR3 is CASSVAGTSIGELFF. The CDR3, as DNA: TGTGCCAGCAGCGTAGCTGGGACTTCCATCGGGGAGCTGTTTTTT.

The genes are TRBV5-6 and TRBJ2-1; 12 bases are a match to TRBD2. CDR3 length: 15 residues. V was clipped by 4 bases and J by 4 bases; unmatched bases: 3. The germline V gene encodes CDR1 SGHDT and CDR2 YYEEEE. CDR3 region: CASSPGLAGYNEQFF. In DNA form, the CDR3 reads TGTGCCAGCAGCCCGGGACTAGCGGGTTACAATGAGCAGTTCTTC.

The J gene is TRBJ2-5, the V gene TRBV7-8, with TRBD2 matching 8 bases. The V segment lost 2 bases and the J segment 5 bases; nucleotides outside the gene matches: 16. Germline V CDR1 and CDR2: SGHVS, FQNEAQ. The CDR3 is 18 residues long. CDR3 sequence reads: CASSLRSGGGRPGETQYF. The CDR3, as DNA: TGTGCCAGCAGCTTACGGTCCGGGGGGGGGCGCCCCGGGGAGACCCAGTACTTC.

V gene TRBV2 combines with J gene TRBJ2-3; D might be TRBD1 (5 bases). The CDR3 spans 17 residues. The germline V gene has CDR1 SNHLY and CDR2 FYNNEI. With 4 bases removed from V and 2 bases from J, the gap between germline ends came to 19 bases. The CDR3 sequence: CASSALLETEFTDTQYF. Written as DNA, the CDR3 is TGTGCCAGCAGTGCGCTCCTGGAGACAGAGTTCACAGATACGCAGTATTTT.

The J gene is TRBJ2-7, the V gene TRBV19; TRBD1 agrees at 12 bases. The CDR3 extends over 15 amino acids. Germline CDR1 reads LNHDA; CDR2 reads SQIVND (reference sequence). Trimming removed 3 bases from V and 2 bases from J; junction bases left unmatched: 2. The CDR3 reads CASSIRDRGPYEQYF. CDR3 DNA: TGTGCCAGTAGTATTCGGGACAGGGGGCCCTACGAGCAGTACTTC.

The V gene is TRBV9, the J gene TRBJ2-3, with D maybe TRBD1 (6 bases). Trimming took off 2 bases at V and 2 bases at J, with 12 bases between the two ends. The CDR3 runs to 15 residues. Germline V gene lookup returns CDR1 SGDLS and CDR2 YYNGEE. CDR3: CASSVSGVSTDTQYF. CDR3 sequence (DNA): TGTGCCAGCAGCGTTTCAGGGGTATCCACAGATACGCAGTATTTT.

This chain uses TRBV5-1 with TRBJ2-5; TRBD2 agrees at 9 bases. CDR1 is SGHRS, CDR2 YFSETQ, per germline. The CDR3 consists of 14 residues. J was trimmed by 5 bases and V by 4 bases; bases with no gene match: 6. CDR3 coding DNA: TGCGCCAGCAGCCTGATAGCGGGAGATGAGACCCAGTACTTC. Its translation is CASSLIAGDETQYF.

The chain combines TRBV5-6 with TRBJ2-7; 8 bases fit TRBD1. This CDR3 is built from 15 residues. Per the germline V gene, CDR1 is SGHDT and CDR2 is YYEEEE. With V trimmed by 0 bases and J by 3 bases, 5 bases remained unmatched. CDR3 loop: CASSLGDRYFYEQYF. In DNA form, the CDR3 reads TGTGCCAGCAGCTTGGGGGACAGGTATTTCTACGAGCAGTACTTC.

This clone was recorded only once. Mismatch with germline at one junction end may stem from a read error. The rearrangement links TRBV5-6 to TRBJ1-4; 7 nucleotides align to TRBD1. CDR1 SGHDT and CDR2 YYEEEE come from the germline V gene. The CDR3 totals 14 residues. The DNA of the CDR3 is TGTGCCAGCAGCCGGGGACAGACTAATGAAAAACTGCTTTTT. Translated, it gives CASSRGQTNEKLLF.